The 31 T cell receptor beta chains listed next were all sequenced from one sample in a study of cytomegalovirus exposure and HLA in healthy donors. TCRdb's table, derived via immunoSEQ multiplex PCR, lists solely in-frame clones and lacks some. The sample contains 200,000 to 300,000 clones, 90% of which appear only once. Sequenced input: PBMCs. The origin of the receptors is a woman in her twenties or thirties in good health and CMV-seronegative.

This clone has only one observation. The rearrangement links TRBV7-9 to TRBJ2-7, with 7 bases aligning to TRBD2. With V trimmed by 6 bases and J by 5 bases, 7 bases remained unmatched. This CDR3 has 13 residues. The germline V gene has CDR1 SEHNR and CDR2 FQNEAQ (reference sequence). Written as DNA, the CDR3 is TGTGCCAGCAGGAGGGAGGGCCTGGACGAGCAGTACTTC. Its protein is CASRREGLDEQYF.

This clone came up many times. This sequence joins TRBV19 and TRBJ1-5; D unclear. CDR1 is LNHDA and CDR2 is SQIVND in the germline V gene (reference sequence). This CDR3 contains 13 residues. V dropped 10 bases and J dropped 0 bases, with 10 bases sitting between them. CDR3 loop: CATKDYSNQPQHF. CDR3 in DNA: TGTGCCACTAAAGACTATAGCAATCAGCCCCAGCATTTT.

The chain combines TRBV15 with TRBJ2-1; D remains unclear. Germline V CDR1 and CDR2: LNHNV, YYDKDF (reference sequence). CDR3 length: 12 residues. Trimming left V 4 bases short and J 15 bases short, with 16 bases between. CDR3 nucleotide sequence: TGTGCCACCAGCACGTCGAGGAGAGTCCTGTTCTTC. This sequence encodes CATSTSRRVLFF.

CDR3 nucleotide sequence: TGTGCCAGCAGCTTAGAATCTCCAGCCTACGAGCAGTACTTC. Translating it yields CASSLESPAYEQYF. The chain uses TRBV7-8 and TRBJ2-7; D is unclear. The germline V and J ends were trimmed by 1 base and 2 bases, with 9 bases remaining between them. This CDR3 region has 14 residues. From germline, CDR1 is SGHVS and CDR2 FQNEAQ. Together with reference TRBV7-8 and TRBJ2-7, the CDR3 gives the full variable domain: GAGVSQSPRYKVAKRGQDVALRCDPISGHVSLFWYQQALGQGPEFLTYFQNEAQLDKSGLPSDRFFAERPEGSVSTLKIQRTQQEDSAVYLCASSLESPAYEQYFGPGTRLTVT.

The V gene is TRBV5-8, the J gene TRBJ2-7, with TRBD1 matching over 8 bases. This CDR3 region has 14 residues. With V trimmed by 3 bases and J by 6 bases, 8 bases remained unmatched. CDR1 SGHTS and CDR2 YDEGEE come from the germline V gene. The CDR3 here is CASSSGQGPIEQYF. In nucleotides, the CDR3 is TGTGCCAGCAGCTCAGGACAGGGACCCATCGAGCAGTACTTC.

The rearrangement uses TRBV30 and TRBJ2-3, with 8 bases that match TRBD2. The CDR3 consists of 15 residues. V shed 3 bases and J 4 bases; nucleotides not matched to a gene: 9. CDR1 GTSNPN and CDR2 SVGIG come from the germline V gene (reference sequence). Written as DNA, the CDR3 is TGTGCCTGGAGGCGGACACTAGCGGCCCCAGATACGCAGTATTTT. Translated, it gives CAWRRTLAAPDTQYF. Using reference TRBV30 and TRBJ2-3 for the parts outside the CDR3, the full variable domain is SQTIHQWPATLVQPVGSPLSLECTVEGTSNPNLYWYRQAAGRGLQLLFYSVGIGQISSEVPQNLSASRPQDRQFILSSKKLLLSDSGFYLCAWRRTLAAPDTQYFGPGTRLTVL.

J is TRBJ2-2 and V is TRBV5-1, with 8 bases aligning to TRBD2. The CDR3 is 14 amino acids. Germline V lookup: CDR1 SGHRS, CDR2 YFSETQ. The V and J ends lost 2 bases and 4 bases, in that order; junction bases with no gene match: 1. The CDR3 nucleotides read TGCGCCAGCAGCTTAAGCGGGAGCACCGGGGAGCTGTTTTTT. Its translation is CASSLSGSTGELFF. The whole variable domain, filled in from reference TRBV5-1 and TRBJ2-2, reads KAGVTQTPRYLIKTRGQQVTLSCSPISGHRSVSWYQQTPGQGLQFLFEYFSETQRNKGNFPGRFSGRQFSNSRSEMNVSTLELGDSALYLCASSLSGSTGELFFGEGSRLTVL.

The chain recombines TRBV4-2 with TRBJ2-7; weak D call: TRBD2 (6 bases). CDR3 size: 14 residues. Between the trimmed V and J ends, which lost 2 bases and 2 bases, there was a span of 10 bases. From germline, CDR1 is LGHNA and CDR2 YNFKEQ. CDR3 amino acids: CASSQMTSPYEQYF. DNA of the CDR3: TGTGCCAGCAGCCAAATGACTAGTCCCTACGAGCAGTACTTC.

This rearrangement joins TRBV29-1 to TRBJ2-1; 10 nucleotides line up with TRBD2. Trimming took 5 bases from V and 6 from J; bases not matched to a gene: 1. Germline CDR1 is SQVTM and CDR2 is ANQGSEA. The CDR3 length is 12 residues. The CDR3 protein is CSVTSGINEQFF. The CDR3 nucleotides read TGCAGCGTTACTAGCGGGATCAATGAGCAGTTCTTC.

The V and J genes are TRBV7-2 and TRBJ2-7, with D possibly being TRBD1 or TRBD2 (5 bases each). CDR3 size: 13 residues. Deletions cut 0 bases from V and 6 bases from J, with 9 bases between. Germline-derived CDR1 and CDR2 are SGHTA and FQGNSA. The CDR3: CASSLAGRGEQYF. Written as DNA, the CDR3 is TGTGCCAGCAGCTTAGCGGGACGGGGCGAGCAGTACTTC.

J is TRBJ2-1 and V is TRBV10-3, with a possible D match to TRBD2 (6 bases). The CDR3 contains 14 residues. V was trimmed by 10 bases and J by 0 bases, leaving 13 bases between them. Germline values: CDR1 ENHRY, CDR2 SYGVKD. Here the CDR3 DNA reads TGTGCCACCCGGGTAGCGGACTCCTACAATGAGCAGTTCTTC. This gives the protein CATRVADSYNEQFF.

The chain combines TRBV7-3 with TRBJ2-7; D uncertain. Per germline, CDR1 SGHTA and CDR2 FQGTGA. CDR3 size: 12 residues. The ends were cut back, 5 bases at V and 6 bases at J, with 11 bases in the middle. Here the CDR3 reads CASSPMGGEQYF. DNA of the CDR3: TGTGCCAGCAGCCCTATGGGCGGCGAGCAGTACTTC.

The V and J genes are TRBV4-1 and TRBJ2-7; D is uncertain. Trimming pared 1 base from V and 2 bases from J, leaving 12 bases between. Germline V lookup: CDR1 MGHRA, CDR2 YSYEKL. There are 15 residues in the CDR3. The CDR3 here is CASSQVIRAAYEQYF. Written as DNA, the CDR3 is TGCGCCAGCAGCCAAGTCATCCGGGCGGCCTACGAGCAGTACTTC.

The chain has TRBV6-5 and TRBJ1-1; D remains ambiguous. Germline CDR1 MNHEY, CDR2 SVGAGI. V lost 0 bases to trimming and J lost 1 base, with 12 bases between them. The CDR3 runs to 16 residues. The DNA of the CDR3 is TGTGCCAGCAGTTACTCGATGGGGAAAACGAACACTGAAGCTTTCTTT. Translation: CASSYSMGKTNTEAFF.

This chain joins TRBV21-1 and TRBJ2-3; no DNA check was done on the table's D call, TRBD2. TRBV21-1 is a listed pseudogene. The CDR3 is 15 amino acids. CDR3 in amino acids: CASSTAGSSTDTQYF. The CDR3 nucleotides are TGTGCCAGCAGCACCGCGGGATCAAGCACAGATACGCAGTATTTT.

V usage is TRBV5-4 and J usage is TRBJ1-4; 12 bases are shared with TRBD1. V was clipped by 3 bases and J by 13 bases; unmatched bases: 13. Germline loops: CDR1 SGHNT, CDR2 YYREEE (reference sequence). The CDR3 is 16 amino acids. The CDR3 region has the DNA TGTGCCAGCAGCTCTAGCGGGACAGGGGGCGCGACGGGACTGTTTTTT. The encoded protein is CASSSSGTGGATGLFF.

The rearrangement uses TRBV5-1 and TRBJ2-3, with 7 bases aligning to TRBD1. CDR1 SGHRS and CDR2 YFSETQ come from the germline V gene. This CDR3 contains 14 residues. The V and J ends lost 4 bases and 10 bases, in that order; junction bases with no gene match: 12. The CDR3 sequence is CASSPGQPQRSQYF. The CDR3 DNA is TGCGCCAGCAGCCCGGGACAGCCTCAAAGGTCGCAGTATTTT. Variable domain in full (rest from reference TRBV5-1 and TRBJ2-3): KAGVTQTPRYLIKTRGQQVTLSCSPISGHRSVSWYQQTPGQGLQFLFEYFSETQRNKGNFPGRFSGRQFSNSRSEMNVSTLELGDSALYLCASSPGQPQRSQYFGPGTRLTVL.

This chain uses TRBV4-3 with TRBJ2-1; D ambiguous. V was shortened by 4 bases and J by 0 bases, with 10 bases between the two germline ends. Germline-derived CDR1 and CDR2 are LGHNA and YSLEER. The CDR3 length is 15 residues. CDR3 DNA: TGCGCCAGCAGCCCTGGTTCTAGCTCCTACAATGAGCAGTTCTTC. The encoded protein is CASSPGSSSYNEQFF.

Only one count was recorded for this clone. This chain connects TRBV27 to TRBJ2-1, with 13 bases fitting TRBD2. The CDR3 has 17 residues. Germline CDR1 reads MNHEY; CDR2 reads SMNVEV (reference sequence). Unmatched junction bases numbered 9, after V lost 0 bases and J lost 10 bases. The CDR3 loop is CASSLSIGLAGEREQFF. For the CDR3, the DNA is TGTGCCAGCAGTTTATCGATAGGACTAGCGGGAGAAAGGGAGCAGTTCTTC.

The rearrangement uses TRBV25-1 and TRBJ1-1; TRBD1 agrees at 7 bases. The CDR3 totals 15 residues. After removal of 3 bases from V and 4 bases from J, the junction contained 8 bases not matched to a gene. CDR1 is MGHDK and CDR2 is SYGVNS in the germline V gene. The CDR3 region has the DNA TGTGCCAGCAGTGAGTCAGGGGGGATTGGCACTGAAGCTTTCTTT. It translates to CASSESGGIGTEAFF.

The genes are TRBV2 and TRBJ2-2; weak D call: TRBD1 (5 bases). V lost 7 bases, J lost 0 bases, and 15 bases lay in between. The CDR3 covers 16 residues. Germline CDR1 and CDR2: SNHLY and FYNNEI. The CDR3 here is CASKEIGHPNTGELFF. Here the CDR3 DNA reads TGTGCCAGCAAGGAAATCGGACACCCGAACACCGGGGAGCTGTTTTTT.

CDR3 sequence reads: CASSLLTSEGNEQFF. The CDR3 region has the DNA TGTGCCAGCAGCTTACTTACTAGCGAGGGAAATGAGCAGTTCTTC. The chain uses TRBV7-8 and TRBJ2-1; TRBD2 aligns across 7 bases. This CDR3 region has 15 residues. V lost 2 bases, J lost 7 bases, and 8 bases stayed unmatched. Germline-derived CDR1 and CDR2 are SGHVS and FQNEAQ. Supplemented by reference TRBV7-8 and TRBJ2-1, the full variable domain reads GAGVSQSPRYKVAKRGQDVALRCDPISGHVSLFWYQQALGQGPEFLTYFQNEAQLDKSGLPSDRFFAERPEGSVSTLKIQRTQQEDSAVYLCASSLLTSEGNEQFFGPGTRLTVL.

CDR3 sequence: CASSPTPQGAEQYF. CDR3 sequence (DNA): TGTGCCAGCAGCCCGACTCCACAGGGGGCCGAGCAGTACTTC. The rearrangement uses TRBV13 and TRBJ2-7; 9 bases are a match to TRBD1. V shed 5 bases, J shed 6 bases, and the junction held 8 bases outside the gene matches. The CDR3 totals 14 residues. Looked up from germline, CDR1 is PRHDT and CDR2 is FYEKMQ (reference sequence).

CDR3 bases: TGTGCCAGCAAATTAGGGGGCGTGCGCACTGAAGCTTTCTTT. Amino acid sequence: CASKLGGVRTEAFF. The V gene is TRBV28, the J gene TRBJ1-1; 7 bases agree with TRBD1. Germline values: CDR1 MDHEN, CDR2 SYDVKM. After removal of 7 bases from V and 4 bases from J, the junction contained 9 bases not matched to a gene. CDR3 length equals 14 residues.

The chain couples TRBV5-4 to TRBJ2-7, with D unclear. CDR1 SGHNT and CDR2 YYREEE come from the germline V gene (reference sequence). The CDR3 contains 14 residues. Trimming took off 5 bases at V and 2 bases at J, with 14 bases between the two ends. The CDR3 DNA reads TGTGCCAGCAGTGAGAGAGACCACCCCTACGAGCAGTACTTC. Translating gives CASSERDHPYEQYF.

V gene TRBV4-3 combines with J gene TRBJ2-3; tentative D call: TRBD2 (6 bases). CDR3 length equals 16 residues. V lost 1 base, J lost 0 bases, and 11 bases lay in between. CDR1 and CDR2 (germline): LGHNA, YSLEER. For the CDR3, the DNA is TGCGCCAGCAGCCAAGGCGGGGCTAGTAGCACAGATACGCAGTATTTT. Protein product: CASSQGGASSTDTQYF.

V gene TRBV6-5 combines with J gene TRBJ1-2, with 9 bases aligning to TRBD1. The CDR3 covers 14 residues. The germline V gene has CDR1 MNHEY and CDR2 SVGAGI. The J segment lost 8 bases and the V segment lost 2 bases, leaving 6 bases of the junction unmatched. The CDR3 spells CASSYTGQGTGYTF. The DNA for the CDR3 is TGTGCCAGCAGTTACACGGGACAGGGAACCGGCTACACCTTC.

The V call is TRBV7-2, the J call TRBJ1-5; D unclear. Germline-derived CDR1 and CDR2 are SGHTA and FQGNSA. V was trimmed by 1 base and J by 4 bases, leaving 8 bases between them. The length of the CDR3 is 14 residues. CDR3 nucleotide sequence: TGTGCCAGCAGCTTAGGACCGGGAAATCAGCCCCAGCATTTT. This encodes CASSLGPGNQPQHF.

The chain carries TRBV11-3 and TRBJ2-7; D call uncertain. The CDR3 loop spans 15 amino acids. V shed 2 bases and J shed 7 bases, with 18 bases lying between them. Germline V gene lookup returns CDR1 SGHNT and CDR2 YENEEA. Written as DNA, the CDR3 is TGTGCCAGCAGCTTATCAGACGTAAACCTTGGGGAGCAGTACTTC. Residues: CASSLSDVNLGEQYF.

The V call is TRBV5-1, the J call TRBJ1-4, with D possibly TRBD1 on 5 matching bases. Germline V gene lookup returns CDR1 SGHRS and CDR2 YFSETQ. There are 14 residues in the CDR3. V was shortened by 4 bases and J by 0 bases, with 7 bases between the two germline ends. The CDR3 region has the DNA TGCGCCAGCAGCCAGACAGCAACTAATGAAAAACTGTTTTTT. Its translation is CASSQTATNEKLFF.

The gene calls are TRBV5-4 and TRBJ2-3, with D unresolved. CDR1 SGHNT and CDR2 YYREEE come from the germline V gene (reference sequence). CDR3 length equals 13 residues. V was clipped by 4 bases and J by 7 bases, with 13 bases between them. In nucleotides, the CDR3 is TGTGCCAGCAGCAAAACAGACCGATATACGCAGTATTTT. This translates into CASSKTDRYTQYF.